The T cell receptor (beta chain) described here comes from a study of shared clonotypes between healthy human individuals. Study-wide results and limits: Relative to their counterparts shared across all four donors, non-shared clonotypes exhibited diminished generation probabilities.

This clone has a single count. Its target is not known. Germline V gene data show CDR1 as MGHRA and CDR2 as YSYEKL. V lost 3 bases and J lost 1, with 13 bases in between. The CDR3 is made up of 16 amino acids. Caucasian adults residing in Nashville, Tennessee made up all the donors. TCRdb's copy holds only in-frame clones and misses some; the assay was immunoSEQ multiplex PCR. Of approximately 1.5 million clones listed, about 98.5% are singletons. The sequencing sample was made of naive CD4+ T cells sorted from blood. As to subset: CD45RA+ positively selected. The TCR originated in a young man in good health. This sequence joins TRBV4-1 and TRBJ2-1, with D unresolved. The CDR3 sequence: CASSQGVRVSYNEQFF. CDR3 sequence (DNA): TGCGCCAGCAGCCAGGGTGTCCGGGTTTCCTACAATGAGCAGTTCTTC.